This entry concerns a single TCR beta chain. There are a few counts of this clone. Its antigen remains unidentified. Base qualities are not at hand, and no much larger clone is one base apart. The entry originates in a study of CD8+ T cells in alopecia areata (dated by TCRdb to 2017 to 2018). Describing the broader study: The study used high-throughput TCRbeta sequencing to examine T cell clonal expansion in alopecia areata, in both the C3H/HeJ mouse model and human patients. RNA was extracted with the PAXgene miRNA kit for fixed scalp, the miRNeasy kit for PBMCs, and the RNeasy kit for mouse skin. On the human side, TCRbeta sequencing was run on scalp tissue and on sorted CD4+ and CD8+ peripheral blood T cells from healthy controls and from alopecia areata patients with either patchy or totalis/universalis disease. Amplification of TCRbeta CDR3 regions was done by immunoSEQ multiplex PCR using 35 Vbeta forward primers and 13 Jbeta reverse primers. Scalp clonality was compared among normal scalp (n=4), patchy alopecia areata scalp (n=8), and alopecia totalis/universalis scalp (n=8).

Library preparation used the immunoSEQ multiplex PCR assay. RNA was extracted from all samples and reverse transcribed into cDNA as template for TCR sequencing. First-strand cDNA was synthesized using SuperScript III with a 2:1 mix of oligo-dT and random hexamers. A synthetic immune receptor repertoire was used to assess amplification bias, and residual bias was removed computationally. The authors' analysis ran thus. Raw reads were preprocessed for error removal, and CDR3 was defined according to IMGT conventions as running from the conserved cysteine to phenylalanine. Clonality was computed as 1 minus the Shannon entropy, with the entropy normalized by log2 of the number of productive unique TCRs. CD4 or CD8 identity of scalp clones was inferred by cross-referencing scalp TCRbeta sequences with sorted blood CD4 and CD8 repertoires. The table was pulled from immuneACCESS by TCRdb, which kept in-frame rearrangements only. Such tables lose some clones; where checked, under half of the loss comes from unresolved V genes, and the rest has no known cause. D and trimming were read from the DNA, whereas the V and J calls and clone size are those reported in that table. The sample table contains 70,000 to 95,000 clones; only one count was recorded for just over 50% of them. Jointly, the top ten make up under 6.5% of the sample.

What the authors observed across the whole study: Unlike mouse skin, where gammadelta T cells dominate, normal human skin contains resident alphabeta T cells that get sequenced too, which complicates analysis of the scalp TCR repertoire. Shared TCR sequences between patients were less evident than in mice, which may be partly attributable to HLA diversity in the patient population. Compared with normal scalp, lesional scalp had higher clonality and more expanded CD8+ clones, particularly in alopecia totalis/universalis, a pattern that suggests antigenic drive.

From alopecia areata patients, peripheral blood was collected along with lesional scalp punch biopsies. PBMCs were isolated by density centrifugation and stained for CD3, CD4 and CD8, after which CD4+ and CD8+ T cells were sorted on a FACSAria. As part of a multicenter biomarker study, untreated alopecia areata patients were recruited. In four to six patients from the biomarker study, the blood CD8+ T cells went through an additional sort into NKG2D-low and NKG2D-high fractions. V and J lose 3 bases and 6 bases, and a span of 6 bases separates them. Taken from the germline V gene, the CDR1 and CDR2 loops are SGHDT and YYEEEE. The CDR3 goes from the cysteine to the phenylalanine over 12 residues. Just the 36-base CDR3 DNA is kept, in frame starting at base 1.

The clonotype originates from a human donor with alopecia areata. Sequencing was performed on NKG2D-high CD8+ T cells sorted from blood. The cell subset or site label, as the study defines it: sorted CD8+ NKG2D-high blood T cells. This chain joins TRBV5-6 to TRBJ2-2, with the D gene uncertain. The DNA sequence is given as TGTGCCAGCAGCTCCGGATCCGGGGAGCTGTTTTTT. This gives the protein CASSSGSGELFF.